The 17 T cell receptor beta chains reported below all come from one sample, sequenced in a study of blood T cell repertoires in COVID-19. Libraries were prepared by immunoSEQ multiplex PCR; TCRdb keeps only in-frame clonotypes and omits some of them. The repertoire holds approximately 240,000 clones, with 82% as singletons. The sample taken for sequencing was peripheral blood. The receptor set was obtained from a woman aged 80 or over with active or convalescent COVID-19.

The chain has TRBV7-9 and TRBJ1-5; 7 nucleotides agree with TRBD1. CDR3 size: 13 residues. V lost 4 bases to trimming and J lost 5 bases; unmatched junction nucleotides: 2. CDR1 is SEHNR, CDR2 FQNEAQ, per germline (reference sequence). This CDR3 is CASSYQGDQPQHF. The CDR3 DNA follows: TGTGCCAGCAGCTATCAGGGGGATCAGCCCCAGCATTTT.

This chain uses TRBV11-2 with TRBJ2-3; possibly TRBD2 for D (6 bases). The germline V gene has CDR1 SGHAT and CDR2 FQNNGV. The CDR3 runs 13 residues. V shed 3 bases and J shed 6 bases, with 10 bases lying between them. CDR3 nucleotides: TGTGCCAGCAGCTTCTCTGCGGGGGATACGCAGTATTTT. It translates to CASSFSAGDTQYF.

The chain carries TRBV20-1 and TRBJ1-2, with 7 bases identical to TRBD1. The germline V gene has CDR1 DFQATT and CDR2 SNEGSKA (reference sequence). The CDR3 has 11 amino acids. The CDR3 DNA reads TGCGGCGCCGGGACAGAAAATGGCTACACCTTC. Translation gives CGAGTENGYTF.

V gene TRBV19 combines with J gene TRBJ1-5, with 9 bases aligning to TRBD1. The CDR3 contains 18 residues. The germline V gene encodes CDR1 LNHDA and CDR2 SQIVND (reference sequence). The V segment lost 4 bases and the J segment 1 base; nucleotides outside the gene matches: 11. DNA of the CDR3: TGTGCCAGTAGTACCCCCGGGACAGGGATTTGGAGCAATCAGCCCCAGCATTTT. Protein: CASSTPGTGIWSNQPQHF.

The V and J genes are TRBV30 and TRBJ1-1, with 11 bases matching TRBD1. The CDR3 has 12 residues. V lost 5 bases and J lost 7; bases outside the gene matches: 3. Germline-derived CDR1 and CDR2 are GTSNPN and SVGIG (reference sequence). The CDR3 is CAWGTGGLEAFF. In DNA, the CDR3 is TGTGCCTGGGGGACAGGGGGGCTTGAAGCTTTCTTT.

The V call is TRBV2, the J call TRBJ2-2; TRBD1 matches 10 bases. The V gene's germline CDR1 is SNHLY and CDR2 FYNNEI. With 8 bases clipped from V and 7 bases from J, the junction kept 10 bases outside the gene matches. The CDR3 covers 15 residues. DNA of the CDR3: TGTGCCAGCTCGCTTCGACAGGGGGCGAACGGGGAGCTGTTTTTT. Amino acid sequence: CASSLRQGANGELFF.

This clone was found a few times. The chain uses TRBV20-1 and TRBJ1-2; no clear D. V lost 7 bases to trimming and J lost 6 bases, with 12 bases between them. The germline V gene encodes CDR1 DFQATT and CDR2 SNEGSKA (reference sequence). The CDR3 spans 11 residues. CDR3 loop: CSVEGNHGYTF. The CDR3 DNA follows: TGCAGTGTTGAGGGTAATCATGGCTACACCTTC.

The genes are TRBV5-8 and TRBJ1-5; 11 bases align to TRBD1. Per germline, CDR1 SGHTS and CDR2 YDEGEE. V gave up 4 bases and J gave up 4 bases; unmatched junction bases: 10. The CDR3 extends over 17 amino acids. Here the CDR3 reads CASSEGTGGSYNQPQHF. Written as DNA, the CDR3 is TGTGCCAGCAGCGAGGGGACAGGGGGTTCCTATAATCAGCCCCAGCATTTT.

The chain is built from TRBV25-1 and TRBJ1-1; D is possibly TRBD1 (5 bases). CDR3 length: 12 amino acids. Trimming shortened V by 2 bases and J by 11 bases, and 12 bases separated the two germline ends. Per germline, CDR1 MGHDK and CDR2 SYGVNS. The CDR3 DNA is TGTGCCAGCAGTGAAAGTGCAGGGAAGGCTTTCTTT. Translation: CASSESAGKAFF. The full variable domain, its missing parts supplied by reference TRBV25-1 and TRBJ1-1, is EADIYQTPRYLVIGTGKKITLECSQTMGHDKMYWYQQDPGMELHLIHYSYGVNSTEKGDLSSESTVSRIRTEHFPLTLESARPSHTSQYLCASSESAGKAFFGQGTRLTVV.

This chain joins TRBV30 and TRBJ2-5; 8 nucleotides match TRBD1. This CDR3 region has 14 residues. Germline V gene sequence: CDR1 GTSNPN, CDR2 SVGIG (reference sequence). Trimming at V came to 6 bases and at J to 5 bases, leaving 11 bases not matched to a gene. The CDR3: CACRGQGALETQYF. CDR3 sequence (DNA): TGTGCCTGTCGGGGCCAGGGGGCGTTGGAGACCCAGTACTTC.

This sequence joins TRBV21-1 and TRBJ2-5; the table's D gene call, TRBD2, was not cross checked with the DNA. TRBV21-1 is an annotated pseudogene. This CDR3 has 16 residues. The CDR3 DNA reads TGTGCCAGCAGCAAAGTCGGGGGGGTGTACCAAGAGACCCAGTACTTC. Encoded protein: CASSKVGGVYQETQYF.

J is TRBJ2-3 and V is TRBV5-1; 8 nucleotides align to TRBD2. Trimming at V came to 4 bases and at J to 0 bases, leaving 7 bases not matched to a gene. Germline CDR1 and CDR2: SGHRS and YFSETQ. This CDR3 contains 16 residues. CDR3 sequence: CASSLRTSRSTDTQYF. For the CDR3, the DNA is TGCGCCAGCAGCCTGAGGACTAGCAGAAGCACAGATACGCAGTATTTT.

This clone was counted between two and nine times. The chain links TRBV11-2 to TRBJ2-7; the match to TRBD2 covers 8 bases. CDR1 SGHAT and CDR2 FQNNGV come from the germline V gene. The CDR3 runs 16 residues. The trim removed 1 base at V and 0 bases at J, leaving 5 bases unmatched. In nucleotides, the CDR3 is TGTGCCAGCAGCTTAGCCCTGAGCGGGGGCTCCTACGAGCAGTACTTC. Protein product: CASSLALSGGSYEQYF.

The count of this clone is one. V and J are TRBV19 and TRBJ1-6; TRBD1 matches at 8 bases. This CDR3 is 17 amino acids long. The trim removed 6 bases at V and 0 bases at J, leaving 7 bases unmatched. The germline V gene has CDR1 LNHDA and CDR2 SQIVND (reference sequence). DNA of the CDR3: TGTGCCAGTAGGAGGACAGGGTCAAGCTCCTATAATTCACCCCTCCACTTT. Its translation: CASRRTGSSSYNSPLHF.

The genes are TRBV6-5 and TRBJ1-4; D is uncertain. From germline, CDR1 is MNHEY and CDR2 SVGAGI. This CDR3 has 13 amino acids. Trimming shortened V by 2 bases and J by 11 bases, and 12 bases separated the two germline ends. CDR3 loop: CASSYGGSGKLFF. The CDR3 region has the DNA TGTGCCAGCAGTTACGGAGGCTCTGGGAAACTGTTTTTT.

The V gene is TRBV23-1, the J gene TRBJ2-2; D ambiguous. TRBV23-1 is identified as an open reading frame with a role that is uncertain. CDR3 length: 16 amino acids. Trimming removed 1 base at V and 5 bases at J, with 14 bases between. The CDR3 region is CASSQLAPPRTGELFF. The CDR3 coding sequence is TGCGCCAGCAGTCAATTAGCTCCCCCAAGGACCGGGGAGCTGTTTTTT.

This clone was recorded a few times. The chain couples TRBV24-1 to TRBJ1-2; D not resolved. Trimming shortened V by 3 bases and J by 2 bases, and 6 bases separated the two germline ends. Per germline, CDR1 KGHDR and CDR2 SFDVKD. This CDR3 is built from 13 residues. CDR3 in DNA: TGTGCCACCAGTGATACAAACAACTATGGCTACACCTTC. Translated: CATSDTNNYGYTF.